The 21 T cell receptor beta chains listed next were all sequenced from one sample in a study of blood T cell repertoires in COVID-19. Only in-frame clones appear in the TCRdb table, and some are missing; sequencing was by immunoSEQ multiplex PCR. Among 30,000 to 45,000 clones listed, over 60% were seen once. Source material: peripheral blood. The receptors originated from a man in his sixties with active COVID-19.

V is TRBV5-1 and J is TRBJ1-3; possibly TRBD1 for D (6 bases). Germline V lookup: CDR1 SGHRS, CDR2 YFSETQ. Trimming removed 5 bases at V and 5 bases at J, with 11 bases between. This CDR3 contains 13 residues. CDR3 sequence: CASRQGMRNTIYF. The CDR3, as DNA: TGCGCCAGCAGACAGGGAATGAGAAACACCATATATTTT.

The V gene is TRBV7-2, the J gene TRBJ2-3, with D tentatively TRBD2 (5 bases). Germline-derived CDR1 and CDR2 are SGHTA and FQGNSA. The CDR3 is 15 amino acids. The V and J ends lost 0 bases and 6 bases respectively, with 13 bases between them. The CDR3 is CASSLANSRGDTQYF. The CDR3 coding sequence is TGTGCCAGCAGCTTAGCGAACTCCCGCGGGGATACGCAGTATTTT.

This rearrangement joins TRBV7-2 to TRBJ2-1, with 8 positions matching TRBD1. V shed 5 bases and J 6 bases; nucleotides not matched to a gene: 9. The CDR3 runs 15 residues. Germline V CDR1 and CDR2: SGHTA, FQGNSA. The CDR3 region has the DNA TGTGCCAGCAGCGCAGGACAGGGCACCCTCAATGAGCAGTTCTTC. This codes for CASSAGQGTLNEQFF.

This chain links TRBV6-1 with TRBJ1-1, with 8 nucleotides matching TRBD1. CDR3 length: 14 amino acids. V lost 6 bases and J lost 0; bases outside the gene matches: 3. Looked up from germline, CDR1 is MNHNS and CDR2 is SASEGT. CDR3: CASRRQGLNTEAFF. CDR3 bases: TGTGCCAGCAGACGACAGGGGTTGAACACTGAAGCTTTCTTT.

The rearrangement joins TRBV3-1 (or the pseudogene TRBV3-2) to TRBJ2-7; D is possibly TRBD2 (5 bases). CDR3 length: 11 residues. Trimming took off 4 bases at V and 5 bases at J, with 6 bases between the two ends. Germline CDR1 is LGHDT and CDR2 is YNNKEL (reference sequence). The CDR3 DNA reads TGTGCCAGCAGCCTAGCGCACGAGCAGTACTTC. Amino acids: CASSLAHEQYF.

The chain employs TRBV6-2 or TRBV6-3 and TRBJ1-2; TRBD1 agrees at 7 bases. The V gene end was trimmed by 6 bases and the J gene end by 4 bases; junction bases not matched to a gene: 8. The CDR3 runs 14 residues. Germline loops: CDR1 MNHEY, CDR2 SVGEGT. The CDR3: CASSGTGESYGYTF. The CDR3, as DNA: TGTGCCAGCAGCGGTACAGGGGAGAGCTATGGCTACACCTTC.

The chain carries TRBV7-9 and TRBJ1-5; D gene uncertain. The germline gives CDR1 SEHNR, CDR2 FQNEAQ (reference sequence). The CDR3 length is 13 residues. Trimming left V 5 bases short and J 5 bases short, with 10 bases between. CDR3 sequence: CASSPIRDQPQHF. The CDR3 region has the DNA TGTGCCAGCAGCCCGATACGAGATCAGCCCCAGCATTTT.

This chain uses TRBV28 with TRBJ1-2; 8 bases agree with TRBD1. Germline CDR1 reads MDHEN; CDR2 reads SYDVKM. The CDR3 is 15 amino acids. With 7 bases clipped from V and 4 bases from J, the junction kept 11 bases outside the gene matches. The CDR3 sequence is CASTKTGESVYGYTF. The CDR3 DNA follows: TGTGCCAGCACCAAGACAGGGGAGTCGGTCTATGGCTACACCTTC.

The chain couples TRBV2 to TRBJ2-1; 7 bases match TRBD2. J lost 6 bases, V lost 5 bases, and 4 bases had no gene match. The CDR3 covers 13 residues. Germline V lookup: CDR1 SNHLY, CDR2 FYNNEI. This chain's CDR3 is CASSRLAGNEQFF. The CDR3 bases are TGTGCCAGCAGTCGACTAGCCGGCAATGAGCAGTTCTTC.

This chain links TRBV27 with TRBJ1-1; 9 bases align to TRBD1. J lost 6 bases, V lost 5 bases, and 7 bases had no gene match. This CDR3 has 14 residues. Germline V lookup: CDR1 MNHEY, CDR2 SMNVEV (reference sequence). The CDR3 DNA follows: TGTGCCAGCAGTCCCCAACAGGGGGCTCCTGAAGCTTTCTTT. Translated: CASSPQQGAPEAFF.

V gene TRBV6-2 or TRBV6-3 combines with J gene TRBJ2-5; D not resolved. V lost 6 bases and J 5 bases, leaving 10 bases between the germline ends. This CDR3 contains 12 residues. Germline values: CDR1 MNHEY, CDR2 SVGEGT. CDR3 loop: CASSRPGETQYF. In nucleotides, the CDR3 is TGTGCCAGCAGCCGTCCCGGGGAGACCCAGTACTTC.

The chain combines TRBV4-1 with TRBJ1-2; no clear D. The CDR3 runs to 15 residues. Germline V gives CDR1 MGHRA, CDR2 YSYEKL. Between the trimmed V and J ends, which lost 0 bases and 3 bases, there was a span of 11 bases. Here the CDR3 reads CASSQDDNSHYGYTF. CDR3 coding DNA: TGCGCCAGCAGCCAAGATGATAACAGCCACTATGGCTACACCTTC.

Comments on this clone: The same CDR3 arises from other DNA sequences in this sample as well. The rearrangement links TRBV19 to TRBJ2-3; 10 positions agree with TRBD2. After removal of 4 bases from V and 2 bases from J, the junction contained 6 bases not matched to a gene. CDR3 length: 16 residues. CDR1 and CDR2 from the germline V gene are LNHDA and SQIVND (reference sequence). Written as DNA, the CDR3 is TGTGCCAGTAGTACGCGAACTAGCGGGGACACAGATACGCAGTATTTT. It codes for CASSTRTSGDTDTQYF.

The chain recombines TRBV6-5 with TRBJ2-2; 9 nucleotides line up with TRBD2. Unmatched junction bases numbered 5, after V lost 11 bases and J lost 4 bases. CDR1 is MNHEY and CDR2 is SVGAGI in the germline V gene. This CDR3 is 13 amino acids long. The CDR3 here is CALREGLTGELFF. The CDR3 DNA follows: TGTGCCTTGCGGGAGGGCCTCACCGGGGAGCTGTTTTTT.

The rearrangement joins TRBV15 to TRBJ2-7; D is possibly TRBD2 (5 bases). V lost 9 bases and J 7 bases, leaving 22 bases between the germline ends. CDR1 is LNHNV, CDR2 YYDKDF, per germline (reference sequence). There are 14 residues in the CDR3. CDR3 amino acids: CATRRDGVSGEQYF. As DNA, the CDR3 is TGTGCCACTCGCCGCGACGGCGTGTCGGGGGAGCAGTACTTC.

The chain links TRBV7-9 to TRBJ2-3; D is possibly TRBD1 (5 bases). CDR3 length equals 14 residues. V was trimmed by 11 bases and J by 1 base, leaving 16 bases between them. Germline lookup yields CDR1 SEHNR and CDR2 FQNEAQ (reference sequence). CDR3 region: CAGEKGSGTDTQYF. In nucleotides, the CDR3 is TGTGCCGGAGAAAAGGGGTCCGGCACAGATACGCAGTATTTT.

This rearrangement joins TRBV4-3 to TRBJ2-1; 10 nucleotides align to TRBD2. Germline-derived CDR1 and CDR2 are LGHNA and YSLEER. This CDR3 spans 17 amino acids. V dropped 0 bases and J dropped 4; count of bases not matched to a gene: 6. The CDR3 here is CASSQEGPAGGYNEQFF. The DNA for the CDR3 is TGCGCCAGCAGCCAAGAGGGCCCAGCGGGGGGGTACAATGAGCAGTTCTTC.

This clone was observed a single time. CDR3 residues: CASSPGLAGAISYNEQFF. CDR3 nucleotide sequence: TGTGCCAGCAGCCCCGGACTAGCGGGAGCAATCTCCTACAATGAGCAGTTCTTC. V and J are TRBV7-8 and TRBJ2-1; TRBD2 matches at 13 bases. The CDR3 sequence is 18 residues long. With V trimmed by 5 bases and J by 0 bases, 7 bases remained unmatched. Germline CDR1 SGHVS, CDR2 FQNEAQ.

DNA of the CDR3: TGTGCCAGCAGCCTACAAACAGGGGGCCCCGGGGAGCTGTTTTTT. Translating it yields CASSLQTGGPGELFF. The chain employs TRBV9 and TRBJ2-2; 9 bases align to TRBD1. The junction had 7 bases not matched to a gene; V was cut back by 4 bases and J by 6 bases. Germline V gene sequence: CDR1 SGDLS, CDR2 YYNGEE. CDR3 length: 15 residues.

In this sample, this clone is medium-sized (0.01 to 0.1%). The rearrangement links TRBV4-1 to TRBJ1-5; 12 nucleotides agree with TRBD1. The CDR3 covers 16 residues. J was trimmed by 6 bases and V by 1 base; bases with no gene match: 4. Germline V gene lookup returns CDR1 MGHRA and CDR2 YSYEKL. The CDR3 sequence: CASSQGGQGAVQPQHF. CDR3 coding DNA: TGCGCCAGCAGCCAAGGGGGACAGGGGGCTGTTCAGCCCCAGCATTTT.

This chain links TRBV28 with TRBJ2-7; D unresolved. Trimming took off 2 bases at V and 0 bases at J, with 11 bases between the two ends. The CDR3 totals 15 residues. Germline V CDR1 and CDR2: MDHEN, SYDVKM. CDR3 region: CASSLERLSSYEQYF. CDR3 sequence (DNA): TGTGCCAGCAGTTTAGAGCGATTGAGCTCCTACGAGCAGTACTTC.